The 16 T cell receptor beta chains in this list originate from one sample, sequenced in a study of lymphopenia after photon versus proton radiotherapy (dated by TCRdb to the late 2010s). Libraries were constructed by the immunoSEQ multiplex PCR assay. TCRdb retrieved this table from immuneACCESS and kept in-frame rearrangements only. Not all clones are present; in checked studies, unresolved V genes account for under half, and no reason is known for the remainder. The sample table shows approximately 20,000 clones, and about 93% are seen once. Of the sample, roughly a tenth is held by the ten largest clones. The sample was peripheral blood, taken from a patient treated with proton-based radiotherapy. These receptor sequences come from a woman in her seventies with pancreatic cancer. Some clones in this sample may be carry-over from other donors' samples.

In this sample, this clone turned up a few times. The chain has TRBV6-6 and TRBJ1-4; perhaps TRBD1 as D (6 bases). This CDR3 spans 16 amino acids. Deletions cut 6 bases from V and 2 bases from J, with 16 bases between. Germline V gene data show CDR1 as MNHNY and CDR2 as SVGAGI (reference sequence). CDR3 DNA: TGTGCCAGCAGCAAAATACAGGGTATCACTAATGAAAAACTGTTTTTT. Its translation is CASSKIQGITNEKLFF.

The chain is built from TRBV27 and TRBJ2-5, with TRBD2 as a possible D gene (6 bases). V was pared by 6 bases and J by 1 base, with 18 bases between. The CDR3 length is 16 residues. Looked up from germline, CDR1 is MNHEY and CDR2 is SMNVEV (reference sequence). CDR3 coding DNA: TGTGCCAGCAGCCCCCGCGGGGTTCCTTTCCAAGAGACCCAGTACTTC. This codes for CASSPRGVPFQETQYF.

V is TRBV10-3 and J is TRBJ1-2; 7 positions match TRBD1. CDR3 length equals 14 residues. The V and J ends lost 5 bases and 8 bases, in that order; junction bases with no gene match: 11. The germline CDR1 and CDR2 sequences are ENHRY and SYGVKD. This CDR3 is CAISSLTGSGGYTF. CDR3 bases: TGTGCCATCAGTTCCCTGACAGGGTCAGGCGGCTACACCTTC.

J is TRBJ1-2 and V is TRBV2; 8 bases match TRBD1. V lost 0 bases to trimming and J lost 4 bases; unmatched junction nucleotides: 7. CDR3 length: 16 residues. Germline V CDR1 and CDR2: SNHLY, FYNNEI. CDR3 nucleotides: TGTGCCAGCAGTGAAGCCGGACAGGGAGAATCCTATGGCTACACCTTC. Amino acids: CASSEAGQGESYGYTF.

The chain is built from TRBV19 and TRBJ2-5, with TRBD2 as a possible D gene (6 bases). Germline V gene data show CDR1 as LNHDA and CDR2 as SQIVND (reference sequence). V was shortened by 3 bases and J by 1 base, with 9 bases between the two germline ends. The CDR3 contains 14 residues. The CDR3 DNA follows: TGTGCCAGTAGTATTGGGGGGATCCAAGAGACCCAGTACTTC. Translation gives CASSIGGIQETQYF.

This clone was detected only a few times. The chain has TRBV28 and TRBJ1-1; 7 bases map to TRBD1. This CDR3 is 14 amino acids long. Germline CDR1 reads MDHEN; CDR2 reads SYDVKM. V lost 3 bases, J lost 4 bases, and 5 bases stayed unmatched. The CDR3 spells CASSFRGGGTEAFF. In DNA form, the CDR3 reads TGTGCCAGCAGTTTCCGAGGGGGCGGCACTGAAGCTTTCTTT.

The rearrangement joins TRBV5-6 to TRBJ1-4; TRBD1 agrees at 8 bases. The germline V gene has CDR1 SGHDT and CDR2 YYEEEE. The V and J ends lost 4 bases and 8 bases, in that order; junction bases with no gene match: 7. The CDR3 covers 14 residues. The CDR3 protein is CASSPRGLVEKLFF. The CDR3 DNA follows: TGTGCCAGCAGCCCCAGGGGGCTCGTAGAAAAACTGTTTTTT.

The chain is built from TRBV10-3 and TRBJ1-1; 7 bases are shared with TRBD1. The CDR3 has 13 amino acids. In germline, CDR1 is ENHRY, CDR2 SYGVKD. J was trimmed by 1 base and V by 10 bases; bases with no gene match: 6. The DNA of the CDR3 is TGTGCCACCCAGGGGGGGAGGAACACTGAAGCTTTCTTT. It specifies CATQGGRNTEAFF.

The chain uses TRBV5-1 and TRBJ2-2; 8 bases are a match to TRBD1. Trimming at V came to 1 base and at J to 2 bases, leaving 10 bases not matched to a gene. The CDR3 totals 18 residues. The germline V gene has CDR1 SGHRS and CDR2 YFSETQ. CDR3 residues: CASSLSERTGPNTGELFF. The CDR3 bases are TGCGCCAGCAGCTTGTCCGAGAGGACAGGGCCAAACACCGGGGAGCTGTTTTTT.

The chain uses TRBV30 and TRBJ2-5, with TRBD2 identical over 11 bases. The CDR3 runs 15 residues. Trimming at V came to 4 bases and at J to 2 bases, leaving 6 bases not matched to a gene. Germline V gene data show CDR1 as GTSNPN and CDR2 as SVGIG (reference sequence). Here the CDR3 DNA reads TGTGCCTGGAATATAGCGGGAGGGAGGCAAGAGACCCAGTACTTC. Residues: CAWNIAGGRQETQYF.

This chain joins TRBV28 and TRBJ2-7, with a tentative D call TRBD1 (6 bases). Trimming removed 4 bases at V and 2 bases at J, with 15 bases between. The CDR3 sequence is 15 residues long. CDR1 MDHEN and CDR2 SYDVKM come from the germline V gene. For the CDR3, the DNA is TGTGCCAGCAGTTCCGACCGACAGGCCACCTACGAGCAGTACTTC. This codes for CASSSDRQATYEQYF.

This rearrangement joins TRBV29-1 to TRBJ2-5; 10 positions agree with TRBD1. CDR3 size: 13 residues. The germline CDR1 and CDR2 sequences are SQVTM and ANQGSEA. Trimming cost V 8 bases and J 2 bases; bases outside gene matches: 5. DNA of the CDR3: TGCAGCTACTGGACAGGGGGTCAAGAGACCCAGTACTTC. Encoded protein: CSYWTGGQETQYF.

CDR3: CASSRTGGTDTEAFF. The CDR3 DNA is TGTGCCAGCAGCCGGACAGGGGGCACGGACACTGAAGCTTTCTTT. The chain employs TRBV6-1 and TRBJ1-1, with 11 bases that match TRBD1. Germline V gene data show CDR1 as MNHNS and CDR2 as SASEGT. The length of the CDR3 is 15 residues. The J segment lost 3 bases and the V segment lost 6 bases, leaving 6 bases of the junction unmatched.

The chain recombines TRBV28 with TRBJ1-5, with D possibly being TRBD1 (6 bases). The CDR3 runs to 16 residues. Germline V gives CDR1 MDHEN, CDR2 SYDVKM. Trimming took 6 bases from V and 3 from J, leaving 18 bases between them. The CDR3 region is CASSPFIGGNNQPQHF. Here the CDR3 DNA reads TGTGCCAGCAGCCCTTTTATAGGGGGAAACAATCAGCCCCAGCATTTT. The full variable domain, with the rest looked up from reference TRBV28 and TRBJ1-5, is DVKVTQSSRYLVKRTGEKVFLECVQDMDHENMFWYRQDPGLGLRLIYFSYDVKMKEKGDIPEGYSVSREKKERFSLILESASTNQTSMYLCASSPFIGGNNQPQHFGDGTRLSIL.

Concerning this clone: Other DNA sequences in this sample translate to the same CDR3. This rearrangement joins TRBV4-1 to TRBJ1-4; D is ambiguous. The germline V gene has CDR1 MGHRA and CDR2 YSYEKL. V was cut by 1 base and J by 8 bases, with 17 bases left in between. The CDR3 has 16 residues. As DNA, the CDR3 is TGCGCCAGCAGCCAAGCCACCACGGGGATGGGGGAAAAACTGTTTTTT. It encodes CASSQATTGMGEKLFF.

The chain uses TRBV5-4 and TRBJ2-7, with 12 bases fitting TRBD1. With V trimmed by 4 bases and J by 3 bases, 5 bases remained unmatched. Germline V gene lookup returns CDR1 SGHNT and CDR2 YYREEE (reference sequence). The CDR3 runs 15 residues. CDR3 nucleotide sequence: TGTGCCAGCAGCCAGGGACAGGGGGCTAGCTACGAGCAGTACTTC. It translates to CASSQGQGASYEQYF.